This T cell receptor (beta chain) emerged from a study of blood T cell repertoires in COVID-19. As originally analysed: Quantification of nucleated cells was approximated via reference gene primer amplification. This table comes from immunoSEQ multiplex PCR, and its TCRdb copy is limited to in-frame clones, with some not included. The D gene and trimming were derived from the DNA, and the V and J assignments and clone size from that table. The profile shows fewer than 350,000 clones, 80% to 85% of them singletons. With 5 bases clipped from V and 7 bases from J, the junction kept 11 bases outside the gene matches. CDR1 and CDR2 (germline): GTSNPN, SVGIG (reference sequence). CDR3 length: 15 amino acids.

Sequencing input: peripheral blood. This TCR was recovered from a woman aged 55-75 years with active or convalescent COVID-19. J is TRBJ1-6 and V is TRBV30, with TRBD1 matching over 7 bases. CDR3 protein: CAWVIGGQPNSPLHF. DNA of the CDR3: TGTGCCTGGGTAATCGGGGGACAGCCAAATTCACCCCTCCACTTT.